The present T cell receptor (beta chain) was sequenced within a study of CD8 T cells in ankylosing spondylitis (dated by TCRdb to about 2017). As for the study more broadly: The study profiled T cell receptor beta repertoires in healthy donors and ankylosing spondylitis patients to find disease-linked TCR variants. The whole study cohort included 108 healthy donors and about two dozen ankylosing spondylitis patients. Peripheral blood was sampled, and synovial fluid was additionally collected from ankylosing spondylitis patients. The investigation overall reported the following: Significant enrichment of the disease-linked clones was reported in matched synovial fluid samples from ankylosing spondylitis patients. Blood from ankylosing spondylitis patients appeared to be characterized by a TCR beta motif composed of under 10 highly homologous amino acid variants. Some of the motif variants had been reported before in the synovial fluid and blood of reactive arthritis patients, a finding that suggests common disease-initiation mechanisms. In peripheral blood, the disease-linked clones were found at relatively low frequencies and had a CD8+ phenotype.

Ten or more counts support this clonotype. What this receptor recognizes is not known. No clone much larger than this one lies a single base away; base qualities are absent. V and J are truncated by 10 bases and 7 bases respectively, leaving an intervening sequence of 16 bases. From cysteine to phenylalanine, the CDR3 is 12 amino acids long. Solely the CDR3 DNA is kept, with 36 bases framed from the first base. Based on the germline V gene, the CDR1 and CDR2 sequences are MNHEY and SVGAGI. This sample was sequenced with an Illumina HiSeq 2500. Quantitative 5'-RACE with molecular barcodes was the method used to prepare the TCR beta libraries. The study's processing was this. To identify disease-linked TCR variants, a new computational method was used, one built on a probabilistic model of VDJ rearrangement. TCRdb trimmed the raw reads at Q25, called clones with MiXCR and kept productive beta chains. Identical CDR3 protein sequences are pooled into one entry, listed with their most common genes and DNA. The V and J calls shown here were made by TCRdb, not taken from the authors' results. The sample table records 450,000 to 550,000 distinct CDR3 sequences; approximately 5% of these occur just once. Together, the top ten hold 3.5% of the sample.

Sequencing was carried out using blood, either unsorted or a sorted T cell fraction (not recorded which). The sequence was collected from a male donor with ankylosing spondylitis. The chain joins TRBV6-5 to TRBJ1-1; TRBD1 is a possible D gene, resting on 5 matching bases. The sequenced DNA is TGTGCCACCCGGGGGTGGCAGGGTGAAGCTTTCTTT. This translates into CATRGWQGEAFF.